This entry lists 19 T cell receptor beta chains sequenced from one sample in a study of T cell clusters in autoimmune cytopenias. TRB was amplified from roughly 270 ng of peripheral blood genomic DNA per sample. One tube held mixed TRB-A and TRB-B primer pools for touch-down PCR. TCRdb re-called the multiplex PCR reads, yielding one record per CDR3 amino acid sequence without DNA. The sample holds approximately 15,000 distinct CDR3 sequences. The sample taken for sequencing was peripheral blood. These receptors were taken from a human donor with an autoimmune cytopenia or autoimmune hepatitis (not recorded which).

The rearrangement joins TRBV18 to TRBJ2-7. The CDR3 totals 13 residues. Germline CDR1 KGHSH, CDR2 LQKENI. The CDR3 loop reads CASSPQEVAEQYF.

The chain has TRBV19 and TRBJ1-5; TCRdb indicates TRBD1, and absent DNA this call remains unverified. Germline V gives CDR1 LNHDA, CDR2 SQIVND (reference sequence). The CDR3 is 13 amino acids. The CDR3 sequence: CASSQDRGQPQHF. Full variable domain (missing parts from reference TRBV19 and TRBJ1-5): DGGITQSPKYLFRKEGQNVTLSCEQNLNHDAMYWYRQDPGQGLRLIYYSQIVNDFQKGDIAEGYSVSREKKESFPLTVTSAQKNPTAFYLCASSQDRGQPQHFGDGTRLSIL.

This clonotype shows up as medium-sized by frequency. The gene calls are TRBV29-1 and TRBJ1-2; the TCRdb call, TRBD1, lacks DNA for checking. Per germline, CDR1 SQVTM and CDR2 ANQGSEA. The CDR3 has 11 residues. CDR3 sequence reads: CSVENRLGYTF.

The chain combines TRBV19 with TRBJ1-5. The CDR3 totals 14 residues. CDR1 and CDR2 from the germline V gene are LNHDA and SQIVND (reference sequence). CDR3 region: CASRMLQSNQPQHF.

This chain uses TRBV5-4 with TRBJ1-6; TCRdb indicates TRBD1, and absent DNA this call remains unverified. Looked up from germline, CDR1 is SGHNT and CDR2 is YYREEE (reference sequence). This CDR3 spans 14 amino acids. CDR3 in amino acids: CASGEQGANSPLHF. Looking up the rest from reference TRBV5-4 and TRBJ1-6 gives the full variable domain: ETGVTQSPTHLIKTRGQQVTLRCSSQSGHNTVSWYQQALGQGPQFIFQYYREEENGRGNFPPRFSGLQFPNYSSELNVNALELDDSALYLCASGEQGANSPLHFGNGTRLTVT.

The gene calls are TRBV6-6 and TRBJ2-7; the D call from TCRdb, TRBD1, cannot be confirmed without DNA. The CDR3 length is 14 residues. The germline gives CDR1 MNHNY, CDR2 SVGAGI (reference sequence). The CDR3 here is CASSEMGQGLLQYF.

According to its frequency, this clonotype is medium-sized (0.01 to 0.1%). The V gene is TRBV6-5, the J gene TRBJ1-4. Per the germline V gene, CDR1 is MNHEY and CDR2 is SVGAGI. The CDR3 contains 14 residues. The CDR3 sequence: CASRAGRDGEKLFF.

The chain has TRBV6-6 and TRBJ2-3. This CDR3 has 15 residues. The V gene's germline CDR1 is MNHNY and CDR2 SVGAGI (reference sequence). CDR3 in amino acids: CASSPDWIGTDTQYF.

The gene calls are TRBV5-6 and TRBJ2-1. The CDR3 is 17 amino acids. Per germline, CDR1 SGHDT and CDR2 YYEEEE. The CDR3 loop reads CASSLHRRSSSYNEQFF.

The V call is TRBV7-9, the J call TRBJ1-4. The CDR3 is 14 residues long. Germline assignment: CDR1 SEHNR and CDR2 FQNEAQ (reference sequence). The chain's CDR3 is CASSLVGSGEKLFF.

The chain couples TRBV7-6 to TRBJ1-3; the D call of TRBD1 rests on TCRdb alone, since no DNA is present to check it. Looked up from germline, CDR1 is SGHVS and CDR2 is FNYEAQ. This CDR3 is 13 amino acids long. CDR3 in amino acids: CASSLGQGNTIYF. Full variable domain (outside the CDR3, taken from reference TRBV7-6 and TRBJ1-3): GAGVSQSPRYKVTKRGQDVALRCDPISGHVSLYWYRQALGQGPEFLTYFNYEAQQDKSGLPNDRFSAERPEGSISTLTIQRTEQRDSAMYRCASSLGQGNTIYFGEGSWLTVV.

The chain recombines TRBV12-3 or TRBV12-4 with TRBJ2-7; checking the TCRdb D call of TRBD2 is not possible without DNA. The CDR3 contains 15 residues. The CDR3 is CASSPGGAGTYEQYF.

CDR3 in amino acids: CAWSVGSPLGYTF. The chain uses TRBV30 and TRBJ1-2. The germline CDR1 and CDR2 sequences are GTSNPN and SVGIG (reference sequence). CDR3 length: 13 residues.

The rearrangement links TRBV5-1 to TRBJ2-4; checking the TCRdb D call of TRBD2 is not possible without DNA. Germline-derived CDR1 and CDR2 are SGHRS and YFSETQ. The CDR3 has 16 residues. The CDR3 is CASSLDGSPWENIQYF.

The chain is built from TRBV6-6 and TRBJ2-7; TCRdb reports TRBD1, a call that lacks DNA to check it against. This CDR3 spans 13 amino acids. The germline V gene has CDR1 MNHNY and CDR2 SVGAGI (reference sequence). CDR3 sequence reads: CAGGGQGAREQYF.

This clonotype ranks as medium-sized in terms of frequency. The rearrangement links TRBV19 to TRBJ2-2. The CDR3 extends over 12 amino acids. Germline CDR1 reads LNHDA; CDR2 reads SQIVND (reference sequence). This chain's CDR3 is CASSWSVGELFF.

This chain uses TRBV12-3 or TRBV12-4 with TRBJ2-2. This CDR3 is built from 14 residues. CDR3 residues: CASSLASRSGELFF.

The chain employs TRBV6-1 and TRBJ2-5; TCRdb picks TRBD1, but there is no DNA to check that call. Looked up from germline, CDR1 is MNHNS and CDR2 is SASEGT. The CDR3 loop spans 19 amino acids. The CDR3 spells CASSRDRSLLSGRKETQYF.

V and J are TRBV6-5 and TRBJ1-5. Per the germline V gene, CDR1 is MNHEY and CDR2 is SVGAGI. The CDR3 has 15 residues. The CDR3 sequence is CASSNGNRQAQPQHF.